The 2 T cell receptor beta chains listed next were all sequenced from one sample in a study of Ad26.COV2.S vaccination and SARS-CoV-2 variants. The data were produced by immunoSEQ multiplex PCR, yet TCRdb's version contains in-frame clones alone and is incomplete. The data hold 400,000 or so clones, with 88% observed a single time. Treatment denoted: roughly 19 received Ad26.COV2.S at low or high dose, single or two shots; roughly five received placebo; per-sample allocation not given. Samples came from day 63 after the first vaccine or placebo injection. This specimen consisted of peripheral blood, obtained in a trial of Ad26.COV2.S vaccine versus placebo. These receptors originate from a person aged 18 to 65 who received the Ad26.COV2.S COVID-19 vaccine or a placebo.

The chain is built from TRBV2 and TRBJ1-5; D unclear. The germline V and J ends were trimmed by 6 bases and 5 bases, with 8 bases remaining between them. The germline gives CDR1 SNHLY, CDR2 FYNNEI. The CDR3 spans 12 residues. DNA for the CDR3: TGTGCCAGCAGCGGGATGGATCAGCCCCAGCATTTT. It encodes CASSGMDQPQHF.

The CDR3 is CASSQAAGSGYTF. CDR3 DNA: TGTGCCAGCAGCCAAGCGGCCGGCTCGGGCTACACCTTC. V is TRBV3-1 (or the pseudogene TRBV3-2) and J is TRBJ1-2; D gene uncertain. Trimming removed 1 base at V and 8 bases at J, with 11 bases between. Germline V gives CDR1 LGHDT, CDR2 YNNKEL (reference sequence). CDR3 length: 13 amino acids.